This T cell receptor beta chain derives from a study of T cell responses to AZD1222 COVID-19 vaccine. The V gene lost 4 bases and the J gene lost 9 bases, with 19 bases spanning the gap. Germline V CDR1 and CDR2: LGHNA, YNFKEQ. The CDR3 runs to 15 residues. A word on this clone: Its antigen remains unknown.

Produced via immunoSEQ multiplex PCR; TCRdb's table is partial and in-frame only. The sample lists over 110,000 clones; 85% to 90% were seen once. General study results and limits: The study identified only five or six AZD1222 recipients as seropositive at baseline.

This chain links TRBV4-2 with TRBJ2-1; D might be TRBD2 (6 bases). The clonotype was recovered from an adult who received the AZD1222 COVID-19 vaccine. This specimen consisted of peripheral blood, obtained 28 days after the second AZD1222 dose. CDR3 region: CASSPMESQAGEQFF. The CDR3 nucleotides read TGTGCCAGCAGCCCCATGGAATCCCAAGCGGGTGAGCAGTTCTTC.